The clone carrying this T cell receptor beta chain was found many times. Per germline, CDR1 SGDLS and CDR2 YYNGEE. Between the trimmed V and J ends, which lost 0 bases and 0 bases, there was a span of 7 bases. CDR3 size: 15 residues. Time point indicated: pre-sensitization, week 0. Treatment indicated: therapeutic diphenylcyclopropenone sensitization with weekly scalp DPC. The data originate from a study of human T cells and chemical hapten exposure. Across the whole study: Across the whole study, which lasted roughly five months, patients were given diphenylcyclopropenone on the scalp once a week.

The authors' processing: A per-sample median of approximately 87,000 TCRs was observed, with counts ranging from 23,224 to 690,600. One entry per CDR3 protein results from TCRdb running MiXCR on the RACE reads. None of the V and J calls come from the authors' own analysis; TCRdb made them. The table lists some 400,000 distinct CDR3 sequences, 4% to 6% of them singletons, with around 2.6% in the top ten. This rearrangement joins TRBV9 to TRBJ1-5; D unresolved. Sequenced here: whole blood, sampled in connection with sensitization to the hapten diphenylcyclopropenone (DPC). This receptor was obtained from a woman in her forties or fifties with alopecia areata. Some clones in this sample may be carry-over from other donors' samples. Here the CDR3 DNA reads TGTGCCAGCAGCGTAGGGGGTAATAGCAATCAGCCCCAGCATTTT. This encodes CASSVGGNSNQPQHF. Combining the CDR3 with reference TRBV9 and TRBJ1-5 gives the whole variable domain DSGVTQTPKHLITATGQRVTLRCSPRSGDLSVYWYQQSLDQGLQFLIQYYNGEERAKGNILERFSAQQFPDLHSELNLSSLELGDSALYFCASSVGGNSNQPQHFGDGTRLSIL.